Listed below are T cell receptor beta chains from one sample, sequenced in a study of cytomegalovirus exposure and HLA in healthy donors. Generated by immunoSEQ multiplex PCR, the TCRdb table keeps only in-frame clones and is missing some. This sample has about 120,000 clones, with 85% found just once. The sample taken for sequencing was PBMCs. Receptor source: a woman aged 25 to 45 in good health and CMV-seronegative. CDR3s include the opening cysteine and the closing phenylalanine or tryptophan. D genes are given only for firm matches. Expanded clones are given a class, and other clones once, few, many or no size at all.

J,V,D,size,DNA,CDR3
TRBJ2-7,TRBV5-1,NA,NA,TGCGCCAGCAGCTTGGATTCTGGGAGCGGTGTTTTC,CASSLDSGSGVF
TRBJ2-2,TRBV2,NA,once,TGTGCCAGCAGTCTGGGACACAACACCGGGGAGCTGTTTTTT,CASSLGHNTGELFF
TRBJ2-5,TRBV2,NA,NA,TGTGCCAGCAGTGAAGTGGGGGGATCGAAAGAGACCCAGTACTTC,CASSEVGGSKETQYF
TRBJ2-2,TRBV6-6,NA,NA,TGTGCCAGCGAGAAGGGGCGGCCCGGGGAGCTGTTTTTT,CASEKGRPGELFF
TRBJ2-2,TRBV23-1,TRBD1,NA,TGCGCCAGCAGTCAGTGGGTAGACAGGGGGAGGACCACCGGGGAGCTGTTTTTT,CASSQWVDRGRTTGELFF
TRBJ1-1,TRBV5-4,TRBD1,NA,TGTGCCAGCAGCTTGGGGGACAGGGGGTCGAACACTGAAGCTTTCTTT,CASSLGDRGSNTEAFF
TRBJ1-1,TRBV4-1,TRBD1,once,TGCGCCAGCAGCTCGGACAGGGAGGAGACTGAAGCTTTCTTT,CASSSDREETEAFF
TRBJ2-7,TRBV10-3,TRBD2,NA,TGTGCCATCAGTGATCTAGCGGGGGGCGAGCAGTACTTC,CAISDLAGGEQYF
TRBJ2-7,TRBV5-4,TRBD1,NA,TGTGCCAGCAGCCTTCTTTCCGGGACAGGCTCCCTTGGACACGAGCAGTACTTC,CASSLLSGTGSLGHEQYF
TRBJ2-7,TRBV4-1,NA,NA,TGCGCCAGCAGCCAAGACCAGGGCTACGAGCAGTACTTC,CASSQDQGYEQYF
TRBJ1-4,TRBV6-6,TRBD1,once,TGTGCCAGCAGTGACACAGACAGGGGGGGTGAAAAACTGTTTTTT,CASSDTDRGGEKLFF
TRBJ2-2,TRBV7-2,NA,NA,TGTGCCAGCAGCTTACCGGCGGTCGGGGAGCTGTTTTTT,CASSLPAVGELFF
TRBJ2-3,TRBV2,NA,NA,TGTGCCAGCAGCAAGATGGGCTCAGATACAGATACGCAGTATTTT,CASSKMGSDTDTQYF
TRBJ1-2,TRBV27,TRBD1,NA,TGTGCCAGCAGGGGACAGGGAGAATATGGCTACACCTTC,CASRGQGEYGYTF
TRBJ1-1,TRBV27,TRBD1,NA,TGTGCCAGCAGTCCCCGGGTGACAGGGGGCACTGAAGCTTTCTTT,CASSPRVTGGTEAFF
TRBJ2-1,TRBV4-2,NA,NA,TGTGCCAGCAGCCAAGGGCAGGGATGGAATGAGCAGTTCTTC,CASSQGQGWNEQFF
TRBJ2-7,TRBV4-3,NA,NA,TGCGCCAGCAGCCCGCACCCAGGGGACTCCTACGAGCAGTACTTC,CASSPHPGDSYEQYF
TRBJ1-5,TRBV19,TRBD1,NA,TGTGCCAGTAGCTCACAGGGGCTGGGCCAGCCCCAGCATTTT,CASSSQGLGQPQHF
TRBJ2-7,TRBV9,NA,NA,TGTGCCAGCAGCGTAGGCCAGGGGACGATACCCTACCAGCAGTACTTC,CASSVGQGTIPYQQYF
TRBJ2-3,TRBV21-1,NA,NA,TGTGCCAGCGCCCCAAACTTAGCGGGGGGGCCCACAGATACGCAGTATTTT,CASAPNLAGGPTDTQYF
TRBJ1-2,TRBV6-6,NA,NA,TGTGCCAGCAGTTACACAGTTACTGCCTATGGCTACACCTTC,CASSYTVTAYGYTF
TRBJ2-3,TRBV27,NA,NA,TGTGCCAGCAGTACCAGGAGGGGGGGAGATACGCAGTATTTT,CASSTRRGGDTQYF
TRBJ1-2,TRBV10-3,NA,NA,TGTGCCATCGGGGGGGACATTACCTATGGCTACACCTTC,CAIGGDITYGYTF
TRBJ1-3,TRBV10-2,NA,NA,TGCGCCAGCAGTGAAACAGGTTCCTCTGGAAACACCATATATTTT,CASSETGSSGNTIYF
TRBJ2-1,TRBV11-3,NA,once,TGTGCCAGCAGCTTCTCCGCCTACAATGAGCAGTTCTTC,CASSFSAYNEQFF
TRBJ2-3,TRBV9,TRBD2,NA,TGTGCCAGCAGCGTCATAGCGGGGGGGCCTGCAGATACGCAGTATTTT,CASSVIAGGPADTQYF
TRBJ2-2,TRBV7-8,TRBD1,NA,TGTGCCAGCGAGGGACAGGGTCACACCGGGGAGCTGTTTTTT,CASEGQGHTGELFF
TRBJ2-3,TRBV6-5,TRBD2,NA,TGTGCCAGCAGTCCGGGACTAGCGGGGGATACGCAGTATTTT,CASSPGLAGDTQYF